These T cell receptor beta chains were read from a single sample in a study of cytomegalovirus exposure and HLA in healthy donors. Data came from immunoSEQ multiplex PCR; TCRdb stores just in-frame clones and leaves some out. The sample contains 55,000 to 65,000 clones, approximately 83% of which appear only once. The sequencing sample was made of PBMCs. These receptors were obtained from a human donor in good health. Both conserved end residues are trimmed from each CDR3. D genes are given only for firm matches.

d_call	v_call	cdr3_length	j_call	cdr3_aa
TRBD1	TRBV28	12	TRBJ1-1	ASRRQGDYTEAF
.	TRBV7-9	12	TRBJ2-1	ASSLTQYTQSEF
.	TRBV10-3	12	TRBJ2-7	AISGTLLNYEQY
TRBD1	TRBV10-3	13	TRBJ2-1	AIRSSGGDTDEQF
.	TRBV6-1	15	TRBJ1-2	ASSETGRISAGYGYT
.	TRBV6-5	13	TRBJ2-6	ASSSAGSGANVLT
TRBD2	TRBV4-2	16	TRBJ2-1	ASSLPPGLAGGHNEQF
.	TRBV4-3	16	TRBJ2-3	ASSQEERRGGRADTQY
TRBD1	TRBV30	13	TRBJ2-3	AWTYQDRRTDTQY
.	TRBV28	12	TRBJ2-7	ASSLPGSSYEQY
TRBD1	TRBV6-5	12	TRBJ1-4	ASSRQGGGEKLF
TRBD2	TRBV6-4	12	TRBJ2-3	ASSGGGDTDTQY
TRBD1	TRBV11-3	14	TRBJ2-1	ASSLPGTGNPDEQF
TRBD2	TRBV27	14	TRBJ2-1	ASSPSGGESYNEQF
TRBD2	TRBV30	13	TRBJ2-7	AWSVLAGDSYEQY
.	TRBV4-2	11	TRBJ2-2	ASSHPATGELF
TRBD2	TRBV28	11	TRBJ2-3	ASSPTSLYTQY
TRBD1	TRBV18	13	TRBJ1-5	ASSPTGGSNQPQH
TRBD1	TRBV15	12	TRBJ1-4	ATSSWDSNEKLF
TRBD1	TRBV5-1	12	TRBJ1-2	ASSLGQGDGGYT
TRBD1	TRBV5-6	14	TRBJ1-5	ASSLRGGDGNQPQH
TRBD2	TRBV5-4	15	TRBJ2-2	ASSPGTSGSRAGELF
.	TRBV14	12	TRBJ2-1	ASSQKTAYNEQF
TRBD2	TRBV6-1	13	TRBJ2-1	ASSGTSGGANEQF